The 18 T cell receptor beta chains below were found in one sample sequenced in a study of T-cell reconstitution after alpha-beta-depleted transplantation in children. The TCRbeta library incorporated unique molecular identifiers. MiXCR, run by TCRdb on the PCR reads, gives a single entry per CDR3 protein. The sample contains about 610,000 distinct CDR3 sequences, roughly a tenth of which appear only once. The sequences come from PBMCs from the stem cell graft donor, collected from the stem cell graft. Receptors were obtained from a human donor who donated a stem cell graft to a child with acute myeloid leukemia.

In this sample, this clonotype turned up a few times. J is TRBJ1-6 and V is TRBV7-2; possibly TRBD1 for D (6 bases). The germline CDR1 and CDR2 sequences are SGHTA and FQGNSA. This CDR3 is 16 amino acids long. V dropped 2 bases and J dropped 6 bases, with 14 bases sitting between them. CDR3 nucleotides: TGTGCCAGCAGCTTAAAGGGGACATTGCTTAATTCACCCCTCCACTTT. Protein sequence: CASSLKGTLLNSPLHF.

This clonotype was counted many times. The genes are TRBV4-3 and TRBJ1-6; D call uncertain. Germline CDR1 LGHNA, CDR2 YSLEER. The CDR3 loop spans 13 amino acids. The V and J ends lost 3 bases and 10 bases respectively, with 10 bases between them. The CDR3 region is CASSHRGRSPLHF. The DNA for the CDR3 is TGCGCCAGCAGCCATCGAGGGAGGTCACCCCTCCACTTT.

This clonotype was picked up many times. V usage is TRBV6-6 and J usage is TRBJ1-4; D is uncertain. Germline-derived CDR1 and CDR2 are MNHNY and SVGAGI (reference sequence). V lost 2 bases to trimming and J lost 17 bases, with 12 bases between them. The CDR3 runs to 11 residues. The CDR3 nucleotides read TGTGCCAGCAGTTACCCGGGCCCGATCTTTTTT. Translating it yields CASSYPGPIFF.

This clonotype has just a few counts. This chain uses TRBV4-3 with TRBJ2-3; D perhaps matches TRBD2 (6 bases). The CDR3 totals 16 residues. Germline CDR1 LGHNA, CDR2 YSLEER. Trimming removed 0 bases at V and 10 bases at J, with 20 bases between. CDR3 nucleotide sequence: TGCGCCAGCAGCCAAGAGGCGACTAGTCAAAGTTCGGCGCAGTATTTT. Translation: CASSQEATSQSSAQYF.

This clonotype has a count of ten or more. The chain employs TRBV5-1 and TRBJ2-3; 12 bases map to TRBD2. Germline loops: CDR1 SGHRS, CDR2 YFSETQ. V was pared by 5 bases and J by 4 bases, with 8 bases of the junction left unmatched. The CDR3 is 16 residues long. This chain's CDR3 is CASRPTSGRIADTQYF. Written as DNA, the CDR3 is TGCGCCAGCAGACCGACTAGCGGGAGAATCGCAGATACGCAGTATTTT.

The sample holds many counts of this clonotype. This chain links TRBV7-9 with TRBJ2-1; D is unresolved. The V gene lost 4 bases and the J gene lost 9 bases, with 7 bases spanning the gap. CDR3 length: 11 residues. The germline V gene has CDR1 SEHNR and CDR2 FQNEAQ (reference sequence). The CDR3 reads CASSYEGEQFF. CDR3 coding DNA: TGTGCCAGCAGCTATGAAGGTGAGCAGTTCTTC.

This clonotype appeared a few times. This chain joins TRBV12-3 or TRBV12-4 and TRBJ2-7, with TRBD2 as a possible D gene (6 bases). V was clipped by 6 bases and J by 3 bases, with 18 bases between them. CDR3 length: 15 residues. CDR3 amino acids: CASSRTGTGLYEQYF. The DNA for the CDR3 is TGTGCCAGCAGCCGTACCGGGACTGGCCTCTACGAGCAGTACTTC.

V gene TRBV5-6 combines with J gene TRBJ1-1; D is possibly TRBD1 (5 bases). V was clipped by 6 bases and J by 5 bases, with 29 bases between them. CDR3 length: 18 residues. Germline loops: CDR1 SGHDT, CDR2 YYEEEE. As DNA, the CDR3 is TGTGCCAGCATCAAACGCCGCGGGACGGTGGGGCAAGGTACTGAAGCTTTCTTT. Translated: CASIKRRGTVGQGTEAFF.

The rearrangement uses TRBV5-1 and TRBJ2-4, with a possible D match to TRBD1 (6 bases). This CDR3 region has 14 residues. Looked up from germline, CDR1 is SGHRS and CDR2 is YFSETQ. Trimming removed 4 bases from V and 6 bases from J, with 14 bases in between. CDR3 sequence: CASSEGTSGNIQYF. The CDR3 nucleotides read TGCGCCAGCAGCGAGGGGACAAGTGGAAACATTCAGTACTTC.

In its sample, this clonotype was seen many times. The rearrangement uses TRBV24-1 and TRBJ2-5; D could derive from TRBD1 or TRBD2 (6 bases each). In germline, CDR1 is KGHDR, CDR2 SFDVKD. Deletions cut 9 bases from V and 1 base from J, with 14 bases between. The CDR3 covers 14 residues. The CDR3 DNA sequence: TGTGCCACCGCTATGGGGGGCCTCCAAGAGACCCAGTACTTC. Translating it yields CATAMGGLQETQYF.

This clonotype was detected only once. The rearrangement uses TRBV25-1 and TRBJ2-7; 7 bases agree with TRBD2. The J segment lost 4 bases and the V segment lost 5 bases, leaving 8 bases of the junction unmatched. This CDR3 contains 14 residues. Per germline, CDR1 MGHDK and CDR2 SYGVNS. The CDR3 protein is CASSMSGTGYEQYF. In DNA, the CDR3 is TGTGCCAGCAGTATGAGCGGGACTGGATACGAGCAGTACTTC.

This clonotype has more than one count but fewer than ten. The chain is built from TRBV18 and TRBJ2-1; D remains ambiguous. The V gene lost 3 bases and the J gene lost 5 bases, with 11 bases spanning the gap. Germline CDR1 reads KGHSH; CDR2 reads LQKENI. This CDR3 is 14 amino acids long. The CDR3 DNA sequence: TGTGCCAGCTCACCGGGCGTGAAGGACAATGAGCAGTTCTTC. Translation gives CASSPGVKDNEQFF.

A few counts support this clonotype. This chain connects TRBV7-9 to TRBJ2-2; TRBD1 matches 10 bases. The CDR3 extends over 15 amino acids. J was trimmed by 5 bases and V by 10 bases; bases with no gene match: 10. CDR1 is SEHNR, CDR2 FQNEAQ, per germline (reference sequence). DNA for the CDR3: TGTGCCACTGACGTTGACAGGGGGCTTACCGGGGAGCTGTTTTTT. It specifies CATDVDRGLTGELFF.

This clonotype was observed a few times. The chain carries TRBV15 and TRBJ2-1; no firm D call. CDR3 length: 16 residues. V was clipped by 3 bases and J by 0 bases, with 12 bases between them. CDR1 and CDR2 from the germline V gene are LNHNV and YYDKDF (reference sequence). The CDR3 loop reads CATSSSAARSYNEQFF. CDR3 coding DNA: TGTGCCACCAGCAGCTCGGCGGCCCGCTCCTACAATGAGCAGTTCTTC.

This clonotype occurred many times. The CDR3 nucleotides read TGTGCCACCAGTGATTTATTGAGAACCGGCGGTGAGCAGTTCTTC. Residues: CATSDLLRTGGEQFF. The chain combines TRBV24-1 with TRBJ2-1, with D hard to call. V lost 1 base and J lost 9, with 15 bases in between. CDR3 size: 15 residues. CDR1 is KGHDR, CDR2 SFDVKD, per germline.

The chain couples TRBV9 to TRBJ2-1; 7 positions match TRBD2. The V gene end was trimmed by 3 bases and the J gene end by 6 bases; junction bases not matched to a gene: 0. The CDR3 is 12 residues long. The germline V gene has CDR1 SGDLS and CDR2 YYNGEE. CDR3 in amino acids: CASSGTSNEQFF. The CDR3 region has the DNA TGTGCCAGCAGCGGGACTAGCAATGAGCAGTTCTTC.

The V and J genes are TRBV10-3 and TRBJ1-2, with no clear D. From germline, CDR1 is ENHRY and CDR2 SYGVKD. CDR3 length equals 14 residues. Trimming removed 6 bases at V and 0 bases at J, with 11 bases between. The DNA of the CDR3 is TGTGCCATCAGATCAGACACCGCTAACTATGGCTACACCTTC. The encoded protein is CAIRSDTANYGYTF.

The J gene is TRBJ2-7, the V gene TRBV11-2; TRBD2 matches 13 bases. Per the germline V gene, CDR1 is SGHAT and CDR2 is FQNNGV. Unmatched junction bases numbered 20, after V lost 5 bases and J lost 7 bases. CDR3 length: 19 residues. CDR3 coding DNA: TGTGCCAGCAGCCTCACCGGGACTAGCGGGATACCAGCTCCTCGGGAGCAGTACTTC. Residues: CASSLTGTSGIPAPREQYF.